Listed below are T cell receptor beta chains from one sample, sequenced in a study of shared clonotypes between healthy human individuals. Data came from immunoSEQ multiplex PCR; TCRdb stores just in-frame clones and leaves some out. The data show about 2.4 million clones, with roughly 93% seen just once and 0.36% held by the top ten. The sequencing input was naive CD4+ T cells from PBMCs. These receptors were collected from a man between 18 and 35 years old in good health. Some clones in this sample may be carry-over from other donors' samples. Both conserved end residues are part of each CDR3. D genes are given only for firm matches. Where a row states a size, it is once, few, many or the class of an expanded clone; other rows omit it.

15	TRBV30	.	TRBD1	TRBJ1-4	CAWSTGTATNEKLFF	TGTGCCTGGAGTACTGGGACAGCAACTAATGAAAAACTGTTTTTT
15	TRBV7-9	.	TRBD1	TRBJ2-2	CASSFRQGNTGELFF	TGTGCCAGCAGTTTCCGACAGGGAAACACCGGGGAGCTGTTTTTT
16	TRBV19	.	.	TRBJ1-2	CASSIDMSLAPGGYTF	TGTGCCAGTAGTATAGATATGAGTTTGGCTCCAGGTGGCTACACCTTC
15	TRBV27	.	TRBD2	TRBJ2-7	CASRLAGGQSYEQYF	TGTGCCAGCAGATTAGCGGGAGGGCAAAGCTACGAGCAGTACTTC
16	TRBV6-6	.	TRBD1	TRBJ1-5	CASRRQGANSNQPQHF	TGTGCCAGCCGACGACAGGGGGCGAATAGCAATCAGCCCCAGCATTTT
15	TRBV9	.	.	TRBJ2-1	CASSVAAGGWTEQFF	TGTGCCAGCAGCGTAGCGGCCGGGGGATGGACTGAGCAGTTCTTC
12	TRBV9	.	.	TRBJ2-3	CASSVDSDTQYF	TGTGCCAGCAGCGTAGATTCAGATACGCAGTATTTT
13	TRBV6-4	.	.	TRBJ2-5	CASSDNAGETQYF	TGTGCCAGCAGTGATAACGCGGGAGAGACCCAGTACTTC
14	TRBV28	once	TRBD2	TRBJ2-7	CASRSGLASYEQYF	TGTGCCAGCAGGTCGGGACTAGCCTCCTACGAGCAGTACTTC
16	TRBV10-1	.	.	TRBJ1-2	CASRGWRGRLNYGYTF	TGCGCCAGCAGAGGGTGGAGGGGCCGTCTTAACTATGGCTACACCTTC
16	TRBV5-1	.	.	TRBJ2-3	CASSSGTGTATDTQYF	TGCGCCAGCAGCTCGGGAACCGGGACGGCGACAGATACGCAGTATTTT
18	TRBV11-2	once	TRBD2	TRBJ2-5	CASSYLWGLAGRQETQYF	TGTGCCAGCAGCTATCTATGGGGACTAGCGGGACGGCAAGAGACCCAGTACTTC
14	TRBV5-5	once	.	TRBJ1-1	CASSFKGSGTEAFF	TGTGCCAGCAGCTTCAAGGGTTCGGGCACTGAAGCTTTCTTT
14	TRBV6-1	.	.	TRBJ1-2	CASSEQFFNYGYTF	TGTGCCAGCAGTGAACAGTTCTTCAACTATGGCTACACCTTC